The 23 T cell receptor beta chains presented below share a single source sample, sequenced in a study of cytomegalovirus exposure and HLA in healthy donors. PCR employed 60 Vbeta and 13 Jbeta primers. Sequencing used immunoSEQ multiplex PCR; TCRdb keeps in-frame clones, though not all of them. The table has approximately 100,000 clones, approximately 70% seen once. The sequenced sample was PBMCs. Receptors were obtained from a man in his forties in good health and CMV-seropositive.

V usage is TRBV15 and J usage is TRBJ2-5; D is unresolved. Germline CDR1 is LNHNV and CDR2 is YYDKDF (reference sequence). Trimming removed 5 bases at V and 4 bases at J, with 11 bases between. This CDR3 spans 13 amino acids. The CDR3 reads CATSSRLGETQYF. In DNA, the CDR3 is TGTGCCACCAGCTCCAGACTCGGAGAGACCCAGTACTTC.

The rearrangement uses TRBV4-2 and TRBJ2-7; D might be TRBD1 (6 bases). V dropped 0 bases and J dropped 2 bases, with 14 bases sitting between them. CDR3 length: 16 residues. Looked up from germline, CDR1 is LGHNA and CDR2 is YNFKEQ. CDR3 sequence reads: CASSQDEGVRPYEQYF. DNA of the CDR3: TGTGCCAGCAGCCAAGATGAGGGGGTGAGACCCTACGAGCAGTACTTC.

CDR3 nucleotides: TGCAGCGTTCGTAGACTAGCGGAGAGCACAGATACGCAGTATTTT. Encoded protein: CSVRRLAESTDTQYF. The chain links TRBV29-1 to TRBJ2-3; TRBD2 aligns across 9 bases. This CDR3 has 15 amino acids. V trimming: 5 bases; J trimming: 0 bases; junction bases outside the gene matches: 6. CDR1 is SQVTM, CDR2 ANQGSEA, per germline.

The chain employs TRBV7-6 and TRBJ1-4; possibly TRBD1 for D (6 bases). The CDR3 runs to 15 residues. V dropped 3 bases and J dropped 3 bases, with 11 bases sitting between them. The germline V gene has CDR1 SGHVS and CDR2 FNYEAQ. The CDR3 nucleotides are TGTGCCAGCAGCTTCCAGGGGCGAGCTAATGAAAAACTGTTTTTT. It translates to CASSFQGRANEKLFF. Supplemented by reference TRBV7-6 and TRBJ1-4, the full variable domain reads GAGVSQSPRYKVTKRGQDVALRCDPISGHVSLYWYRQALGQGPEFLTYFNYEAQQDKSGLPNDRFSAERPEGSISTLTIQRTEQRDSAMYRCASSFQGRANEKLFFGSGTQLSVL.

J is TRBJ2-5 and V is TRBV6-1, with 8 positions matching TRBD1. Germline trimming cut 2 bases from V and 0 bases from J; bases unmatched to any gene: 5. The CDR3 spans 16 residues. Germline V lookup: CDR1 MNHNS, CDR2 SASEGT. CDR3 region: CASSEQDRGDQETQYF. CDR3 bases: TGTGCCAGCAGTGAACAAGACAGGGGCGACCAAGAGACCCAGTACTTC.

In this sample, this clone turned up a few times. The rearrangement joins TRBV12-5 to TRBJ1-2; tentative D call: TRBD1 (5 bases). The germline V and J ends were trimmed by 1 base and 4 bases, with 7 bases remaining between them. CDR3 length equals 13 residues. In germline, CDR1 is LGHNT, CDR2 FRNRAP. CDR3 sequence (DNA): TGTGCTAGTGGTTTGGGGACAAGCTATGGCTACACCTTC. Its protein product is CASGLGTSYGYTF.

This chain connects TRBV2 to TRBJ2-5; tentative D call: TRBD2 (6 bases). Germline V lookup: CDR1 SNHLY, CDR2 FYNNEI. The CDR3 extends over 11 amino acids. The ends were cut back, 7 bases at V and 4 bases at J, with 7 bases in the middle. For the CDR3, the DNA is TGTGCCAGCACAGCGGGAGAGACCCAGTACTTC. Translated, it gives CASTAGETQYF.

About this clone itself: This sample includes further DNA sequences coding for the same CDR3. The chain uses TRBV5-4 and TRBJ2-1; TRBD2 aligns across 10 bases. J gave up 1 base and V 2 bases, and 6 bases lay outside the gene matches. Germline lookup yields CDR1 SGHNT and CDR2 YYREEE (reference sequence). The CDR3 spans 17 residues. CDR3 in amino acids: CASSFRSGRRSYNEQFF. CDR3 bases: TGTGCCAGCAGCTTTCGTAGCGGGAGGAGGTCCTACAATGAGCAGTTCTTC.

CDR3 region: CASSIGDRGHYQPQHF. The CDR3 DNA follows: TGTGCCAGTAGTATCGGGGACAGGGGGCATTATCAGCCCCAGCATTTT. J is TRBJ1-5 and V is TRBV19; 12 nucleotides agree with TRBD1. This CDR3 comprises 16 residues. Germline loops: CDR1 LNHDA, CDR2 SQIVND (reference sequence). The V and J ends lost 3 bases and 5 bases, in that order; junction bases with no gene match: 5.

This clone was counted once. The V call is TRBV25-1, the J call TRBJ2-3; D might be TRBD1 (7 bases). Germline V gives CDR1 MGHDK, CDR2 SYGVNS. The V and J ends lost 3 bases and 3 bases respectively, with 19 bases between them. This CDR3 comprises 17 residues. CDR3 protein: CASSDARGASGTDTQYF. The CDR3 DNA reads TGTGCCAGCAGTGACGCCAGGGGGGCCTCCGGGACAGATACGCAGTATTTT.

The chain has TRBV29-1 and TRBJ2-7, with TRBD1 as a possible D gene (5 bases). V was shortened by 4 bases and J by 4 bases, with 11 bases between the two germline ends. CDR1 and CDR2 from the germline V gene are SQVTM and ANQGSEA. This CDR3 has 12 residues. CDR3 region: CSVVAGPYEQYV. The DNA of the CDR3 is TGCAGCGTTGTGGCAGGGCCATACGAGCAGTACGTC.

This chain connects TRBV30 to TRBJ2-7; 9 bases match TRBD1. J was trimmed by 4 bases and V by 7 bases; bases with no gene match: 8. The CDR3 has 13 residues. From germline, CDR1 is GTSNPN and CDR2 SVGIG (reference sequence). The CDR3 DNA reads as TGTGCCTATTCTGCGGGACAGGGTTACGAGCAGTACTTC. Translating it yields CAYSAGQGYEQYF.

This CDR3 reads CASARTGGVSQTQYF. CDR3 nucleotides: TGTGCCAGCGCGAGGACAGGGGGCGTCTCCCAAACCCAGTACTTC. The rearrangement links TRBV9 to TRBJ2-5; TRBD1 matches at 11 bases. This CDR3 is built from 15 residues. The germline V gene has CDR1 SGDLS and CDR2 YYNGEE. Trimming at V came to 7 bases and at J to 8 bases, leaving 13 bases not matched to a gene.

The chain is built from TRBV10-2 and TRBJ1-2; 9 nucleotides agree with TRBD1. This CDR3 region has 13 residues. Germline values: CDR1 WSHSY, CDR2 SAAADI. Unmatched junction bases numbered 3, after V lost 3 bases and J lost 7 bases. The CDR3 region is CASSEGQGFGYTF. DNA of the CDR3: TGCGCCAGCAGTGAAGGACAGGGGTTTGGCTACACCTTC.

V and J are TRBV2 and TRBJ2-2; 8 bases match TRBD2. Germline CDR1 SNHLY, CDR2 FYNNEI. CDR3 length: 15 amino acids. The J segment lost 4 bases and the V segment lost 3 bases, leaving 4 bases of the junction unmatched. The CDR3 bases are TGTGCCAGCAGTGAGCGGGAGGCAGGCACCGGGGAGCTGTTTTTT. This gives the protein CASSEREAGTGELFF.

V and J are TRBV6-1 and TRBJ1-5, with 7 bases fitting TRBD1. The CDR3 is 14 amino acids. V lost 6 bases and J lost 4; bases outside the gene matches: 6. Germline V gene sequence: CDR1 MNHNS, CDR2 SASEGT. In nucleotides, the CDR3 is TGTGCCAGCAGAAGGGGGGACAGAAATCAGCCCCAGCATTTT. Translation: CASRRGDRNQPQHF.

This sequence joins TRBV4-1 and TRBJ2-2; D is possibly TRBD1 (6 bases). This CDR3 region has 13 residues. With 3 bases removed from V and 7 bases from J, the gap between germline ends came to 9 bases. The V gene's germline CDR1 is MGHRA and CDR2 YSYEKL. As DNA, the CDR3 is TGCGCCAGCAGCCATTGGGGACACGGGGAGCTGTTTTTT. Amino acids: CASSHWGHGELFF.

V and J are TRBV29-1 and TRBJ2-1, with 11 bases fitting TRBD2. This CDR3 contains 17 residues. V trimming: 6 bases; J trimming: 0 bases; junction bases outside the gene matches: 10. CDR1 is SQVTM and CDR2 is ANQGSEA in the germline V gene. CDR3 sequence reads: CSVLGTSGQSSYNEQFF. In DNA form, the CDR3 reads TGCAGCGTCCTCGGGACTAGCGGTCAGAGCTCCTACAATGAGCAGTTCTTC.

V and J are TRBV12-2 and TRBJ2-7; the table's D gene call, TRBD1, was not cross checked with the DNA. TRBV12-2 counts as a pseudogene. The CDR3 extends over 16 amino acids. The CDR3 region is CASRFRRQGLSYEQYV. The CDR3 DNA sequence: TGTGCAAGTCGCTTTAGGAGACAGGGTCTCTCCTACGAGCAGTACGTC.

This chain joins TRBV7-2 and TRBJ1-1; D is unclear. The CDR3 runs to 15 residues. In germline, CDR1 is SGHTA, CDR2 FQGNSA. Deletions cut 1 base from V and 0 bases from J, with 9 bases between. Here the CDR3 reads CASSLGRLMNTEAFF. CDR3 DNA: TGTGCCAGCAGCTTAGGTCGACTAATGAACACTGAAGCTTTCTTT.

This rearrangement joins TRBV7-3 to TRBJ2-1; 9 bases match TRBD1. V lost 5 bases, J lost 6 bases, and 14 bases stayed unmatched. From germline, CDR1 is SGHTA and CDR2 FQGTGA. The CDR3 loop spans 17 amino acids. Here the CDR3 DNA reads TGTGCCAGCAGCCCGGACAGGGGAGTCAGTATGGGCAATGAGCAGTTCTTC. Protein: CASSPDRGVSMGNEQFF.

The rearrangement uses TRBV10-1 and TRBJ2-1; the match to TRBD2 covers 7 bases. CDR1 is WNHNN and CDR2 is SYGVQD in the germline V gene (reference sequence). This CDR3 is 13 amino acids long. V was pared by 10 bases and J by 0 bases, with 3 bases of the junction left unmatched. As DNA, the CDR3 is TGCGCCACTACTAGCGTCTCCTACAATGAGCAGTTCTTC. Translated: CATTSVSYNEQFF.

DNA of the CDR3: TGTGCCAGCAGTGAATCTCAGGGGGGAATTAGGGAAAAACTGTTTTTT. The encoded protein is CASSESQGGIREKLFF. V is TRBV2 and J is TRBJ1-4; 7 nucleotides line up with TRBD1. The germline gives CDR1 SNHLY, CDR2 FYNNEI. The CDR3 length is 16 residues. V lost 2 bases to trimming and J lost 8 bases; unmatched junction nucleotides: 11.